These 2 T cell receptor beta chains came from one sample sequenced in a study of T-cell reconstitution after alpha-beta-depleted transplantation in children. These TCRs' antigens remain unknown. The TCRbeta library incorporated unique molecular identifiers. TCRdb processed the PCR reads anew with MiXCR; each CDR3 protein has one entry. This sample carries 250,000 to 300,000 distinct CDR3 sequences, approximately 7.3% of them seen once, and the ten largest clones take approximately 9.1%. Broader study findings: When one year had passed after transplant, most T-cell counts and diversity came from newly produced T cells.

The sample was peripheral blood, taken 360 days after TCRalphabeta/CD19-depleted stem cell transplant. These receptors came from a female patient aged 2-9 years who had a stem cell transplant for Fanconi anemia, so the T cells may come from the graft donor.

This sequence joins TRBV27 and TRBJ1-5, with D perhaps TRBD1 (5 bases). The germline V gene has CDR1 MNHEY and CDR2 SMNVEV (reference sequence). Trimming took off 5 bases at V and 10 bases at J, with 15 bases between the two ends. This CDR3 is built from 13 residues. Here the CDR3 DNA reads TGTGCCAGCAGTGTGCAGGGAGCAAACCCCCAGCATTTT. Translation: CASSVQGANPQHF.

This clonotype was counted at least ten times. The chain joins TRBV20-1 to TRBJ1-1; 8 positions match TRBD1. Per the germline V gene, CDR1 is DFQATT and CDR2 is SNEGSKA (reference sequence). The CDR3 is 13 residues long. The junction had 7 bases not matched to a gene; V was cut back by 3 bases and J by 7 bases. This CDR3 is CSARDRVRGEAFF. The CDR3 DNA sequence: TGCAGTGCTAGGGACAGGGTGAGGGGTGAAGCTTTCTTT.